The entry below gives a single TCR beta chain sequence along with its context. The CDR3 loop spans 16 amino acids. Looked up from germline, CDR1 is SGHVS and CDR2 is FQNEAQ. V lost 5 bases and J 5 bases, leaving 19 bases between the germline ends. The data were obtained in a study of blood T cell repertoires in COVID-19. Some clones are missing from TCRdb's copy, which holds only in-frame ones; the method was immunoSEQ multiplex PCR. The sample has 150,000 to 200,000 clones; 65% to 90% are singletons. The gene calls are TRBV7-8 and TRBJ1-5, with D unclear. Sequencing input: peripheral blood. This sequence originates from a woman between 35 and 50 years old with COVID-19, enrolled during active disease. The DNA of the CDR3 is TGTGCCAGCAGCCCCAGTGTAGAACTAGGCGATCAGCCCCAGCATTTT. Translating gives CASSPSVELGDQPQHF.